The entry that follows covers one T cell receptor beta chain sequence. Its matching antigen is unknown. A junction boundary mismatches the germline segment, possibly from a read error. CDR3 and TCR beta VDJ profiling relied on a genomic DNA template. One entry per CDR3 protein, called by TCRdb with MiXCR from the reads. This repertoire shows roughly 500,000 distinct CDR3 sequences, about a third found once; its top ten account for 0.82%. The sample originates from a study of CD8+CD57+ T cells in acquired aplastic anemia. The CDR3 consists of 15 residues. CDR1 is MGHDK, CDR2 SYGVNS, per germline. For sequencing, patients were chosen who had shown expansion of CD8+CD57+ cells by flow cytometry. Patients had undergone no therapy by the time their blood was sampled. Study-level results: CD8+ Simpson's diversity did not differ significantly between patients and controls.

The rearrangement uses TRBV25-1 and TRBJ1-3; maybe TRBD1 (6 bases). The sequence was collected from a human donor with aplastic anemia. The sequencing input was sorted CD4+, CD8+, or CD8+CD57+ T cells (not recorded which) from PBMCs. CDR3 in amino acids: CASSSGTNSGNTKYF. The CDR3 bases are TGTGCCAGCAGCTCGGGGACAAACTCTGGAAACACCAAATATTTT.